The clone carrying this T cell receptor beta chain was seen a few times. The CDR3 is 14 amino acids. From germline, CDR1 is MNHNY and CDR2 SVGAGI (reference sequence). V lost 0 bases and J 5 bases, leaving 10 bases between the germline ends. The data originate from a study of cytomegalovirus exposure and HLA in healthy donors. The overall study: Of the donors genotyped, some 400 in all, about 76% fell in the Caucasian-associated ancestry cluster.

The PCR was carried out with 60 Vbeta primers and 13 Jbeta primers. The data were produced by immunoSEQ multiplex PCR, yet TCRdb's version contains in-frame clones alone and is incomplete. The sample holds approximately 71,000 clones, about two thirds seen once. This TCR came from a woman in her 40s in good health and CMV-seropositive. The sequenced sample consisted of PBMCs. V usage is TRBV6-6 and J usage is TRBJ1-1; no reliable D call. The CDR3 is CASSYSNSGTEAFF. The DNA of the CDR3 is TGTGCCAGCAGTTACTCGAATTCAGGTACTGAAGCTTTCTTT.